This T cell receptor (beta chain) is from a study of T cell repertoires in cytomegalovirus infection. Findings and limits, study-wide: The cumulative frequency of public TCR beta families distinguished individuals who carried CMV together with the relevant HLA.

Trimming removed 4 bases at V and 10 bases at J, with 16 bases between. Germline-derived CDR1 and CDR2 are MDHEN and SYDVKM. This CDR3 has 13 amino acids. This clonotype was seen more than once but under ten times. Its target is not known. TCRdb fed the reads into MiXCR, producing one record per CDR3 protein. This table holds about 260,000 distinct CDR3 sequences, over 8% found once. Sequences were obtained from PBMCs. The V and J genes are TRBV28 and TRBJ1-1; unclear D gene. The source of this sequence is a human donor in good health (CMV status not recorded). Some clones in this sample may be carry-over from other donors' samples. The CDR3 DNA reads as TGTGCCAGCAGTTCCACCCGGACGATCGGAGCTTTCTTT. It is translated as CASSSTRTIGAFF.